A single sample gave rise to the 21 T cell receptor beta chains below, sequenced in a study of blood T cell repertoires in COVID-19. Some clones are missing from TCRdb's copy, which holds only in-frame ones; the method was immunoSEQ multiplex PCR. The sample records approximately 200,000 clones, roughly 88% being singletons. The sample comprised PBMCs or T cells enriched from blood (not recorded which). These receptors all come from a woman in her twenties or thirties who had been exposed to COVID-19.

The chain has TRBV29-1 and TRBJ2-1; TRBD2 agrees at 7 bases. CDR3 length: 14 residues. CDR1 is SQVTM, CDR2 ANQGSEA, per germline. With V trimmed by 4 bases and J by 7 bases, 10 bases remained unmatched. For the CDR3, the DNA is TGCAGCGTTGTTGGGACTAAGAGTGGGAATGAGCAGTTCTTC. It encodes CSVVGTKSGNEQFF.

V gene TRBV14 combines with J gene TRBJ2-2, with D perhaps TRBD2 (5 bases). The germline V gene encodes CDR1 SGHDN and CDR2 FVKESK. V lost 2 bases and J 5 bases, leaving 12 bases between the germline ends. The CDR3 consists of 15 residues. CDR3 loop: CASSQLTLGTGELFF. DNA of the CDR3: TGTGCCAGCAGCCAACTTACACTAGGGACCGGGGAGCTGTTTTTT.

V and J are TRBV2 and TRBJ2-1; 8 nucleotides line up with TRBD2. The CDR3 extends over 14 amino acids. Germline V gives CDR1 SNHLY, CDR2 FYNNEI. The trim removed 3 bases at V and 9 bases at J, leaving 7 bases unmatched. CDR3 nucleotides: TGTGCCAGCAGTGAGCTCAGGACTAGCATTGAGCAGTTCTTC. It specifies CASSELRTSIEQFF.

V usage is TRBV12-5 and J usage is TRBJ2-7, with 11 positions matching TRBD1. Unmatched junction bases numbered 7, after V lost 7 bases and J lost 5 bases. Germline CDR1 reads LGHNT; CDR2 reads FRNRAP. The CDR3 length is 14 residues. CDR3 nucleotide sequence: TGTGCTAGTGTTCAGGGGACAGGGGGGGACGAGCAGTACTTC. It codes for CASVQGTGGDEQYF.

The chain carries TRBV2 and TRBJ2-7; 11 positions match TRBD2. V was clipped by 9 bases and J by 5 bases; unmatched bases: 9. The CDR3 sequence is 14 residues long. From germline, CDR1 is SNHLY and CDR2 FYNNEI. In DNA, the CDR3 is TGTGCCAGTCGACTAGCGGGACGGTTCGACGAGCAGTACTTC. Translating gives CASRLAGRFDEQYF. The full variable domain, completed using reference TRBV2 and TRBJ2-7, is EPEVTQTPSHQVTQMGQEVILRCVPISNHLYFYWYRQILGQKVEFLVSFYNNEISEKSEIFDDQFSVERPDGSNFTLKIRSTKLEDSAMYFCASRLAGRFDEQYFGPGTRLTVT.

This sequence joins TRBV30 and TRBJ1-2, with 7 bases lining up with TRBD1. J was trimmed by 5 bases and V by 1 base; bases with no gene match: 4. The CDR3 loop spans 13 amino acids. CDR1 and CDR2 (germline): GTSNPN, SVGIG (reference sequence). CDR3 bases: TGTGCCTGGAGTGAGGGGGCTCGGTATGGCTACACCTTC. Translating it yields CAWSEGARYGYTF.

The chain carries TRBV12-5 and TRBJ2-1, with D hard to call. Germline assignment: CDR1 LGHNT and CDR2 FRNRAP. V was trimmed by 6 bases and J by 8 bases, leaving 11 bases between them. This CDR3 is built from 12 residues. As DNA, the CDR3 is TGTGCTAGTGGCCTCGACATCGATGAGCAGTTCTTC. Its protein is CASGLDIDEQFF.

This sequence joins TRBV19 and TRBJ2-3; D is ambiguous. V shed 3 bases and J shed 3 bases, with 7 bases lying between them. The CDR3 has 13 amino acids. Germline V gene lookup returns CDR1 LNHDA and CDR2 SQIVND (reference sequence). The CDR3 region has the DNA TGTGCCAGTAGTATGGCTAGAACAGATACGCAGTATTTT. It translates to CASSMARTDTQYF. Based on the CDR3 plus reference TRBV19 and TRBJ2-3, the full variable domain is DGGITQSPKYLFRKEGQNVTLSCEQNLNHDAMYWYRQDPGQGLRLIYYSQIVNDFQKGDIAEGYSVSREKKESFPLTVTSAQKNPTAFYLCASSMARTDTQYFGPGTRLTVL.

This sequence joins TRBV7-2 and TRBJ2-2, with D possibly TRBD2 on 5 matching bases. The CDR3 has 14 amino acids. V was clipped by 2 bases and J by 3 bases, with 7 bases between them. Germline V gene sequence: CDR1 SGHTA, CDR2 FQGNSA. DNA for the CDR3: TGTGCCAGCAGCTTACGGGGATACACCGGGGAGCTGTTTTTT. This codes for CASSLRGYTGELFF.

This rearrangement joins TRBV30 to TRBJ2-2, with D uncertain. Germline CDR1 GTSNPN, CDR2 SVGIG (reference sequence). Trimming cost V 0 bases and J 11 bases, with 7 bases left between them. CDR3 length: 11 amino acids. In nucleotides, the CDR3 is TGTGCCTGGAGTGTAGGAGTTGAGCTGTTTTTT. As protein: CAWSVGVELFF.

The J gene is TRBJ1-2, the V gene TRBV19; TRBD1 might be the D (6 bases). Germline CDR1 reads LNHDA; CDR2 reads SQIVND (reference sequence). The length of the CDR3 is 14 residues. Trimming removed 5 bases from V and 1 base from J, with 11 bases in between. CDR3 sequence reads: CASSPQGNNYGYTF. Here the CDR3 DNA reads TGTGCCAGTAGTCCCCAGGGGAATAACTATGGCTACACCTTC.

For the CDR3, the DNA is TGTGCCAGCAGCTCCCCCCTAAGGGGGAGCACAGATACGCAGTATTTT. It is translated as CASSSPLRGSTDTQYF. The V and J genes are TRBV5-4 and TRBJ2-3; D perhaps matches TRBD1 (6 bases). The germline V and J ends were trimmed by 3 bases and 0 bases, with 14 bases remaining between them. The CDR3 runs to 16 residues. Germline-derived CDR1 and CDR2 are SGHNT and YYREEE (reference sequence). Variable domain in full (rest from reference TRBV5-4 and TRBJ2-3): ETGVTQSPTHLIKTRGQQVTLRCSSQSGHNTVSWYQQALGQGPQFIFQYYREEENGRGNFPPRFSGLQFPNYSSELNVNALELDDSALYLCASSSPLRGSTDTQYFGPGTRLTVL.

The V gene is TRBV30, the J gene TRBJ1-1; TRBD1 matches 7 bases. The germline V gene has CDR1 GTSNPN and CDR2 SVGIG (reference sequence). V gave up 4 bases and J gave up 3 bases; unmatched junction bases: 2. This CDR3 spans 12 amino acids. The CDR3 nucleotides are TGTGCCTGGACAGGGGGAGACACTGAAGCTTTCTTT. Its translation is CAWTGGDTEAFF. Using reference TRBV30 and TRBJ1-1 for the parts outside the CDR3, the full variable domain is SQTIHQWPATLVQPVGSPLSLECTVEGTSNPNLYWYRQAAGRGLQLLFYSVGIGQISSEVPQNLSASRPQDRQFILSSKKLLLSDSGFYLCAWTGGDTEAFFGQGTRLTVV.

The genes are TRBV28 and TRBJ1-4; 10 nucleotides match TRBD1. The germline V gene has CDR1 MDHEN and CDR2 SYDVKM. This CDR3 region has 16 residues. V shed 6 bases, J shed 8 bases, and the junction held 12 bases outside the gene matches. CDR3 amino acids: CASRDTGTGEEEKLFF. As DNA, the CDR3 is TGTGCCAGCAGGGATACCGGGACAGGGGAAGAAGAAAAACTGTTTTTT.

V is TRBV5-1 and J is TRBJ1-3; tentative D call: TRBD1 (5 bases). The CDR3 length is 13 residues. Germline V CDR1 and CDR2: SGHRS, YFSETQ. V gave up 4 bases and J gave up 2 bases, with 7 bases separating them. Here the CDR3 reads CASSLRAGNTIYF. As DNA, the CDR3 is TGCGCCAGCAGCCTCAGGGCTGGAAACACCATATATTTT.

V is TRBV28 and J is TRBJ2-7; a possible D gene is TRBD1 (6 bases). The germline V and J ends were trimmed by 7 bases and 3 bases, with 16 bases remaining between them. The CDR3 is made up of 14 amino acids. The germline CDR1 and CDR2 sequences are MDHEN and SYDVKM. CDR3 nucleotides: TGTGCCAGCACCCCCAACAGGGAACTCTACGAGCAGTACTTC. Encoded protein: CASTPNRELYEQYF. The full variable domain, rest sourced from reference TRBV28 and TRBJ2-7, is DVKVTQSSRYLVKRTGEKVFLECVQDMDHENMFWYRQDPGLGLRLIYFSYDVKMKEKGDIPEGYSVSREKKERFSLILESASTNQTSMYLCASTPNRELYEQYFGPGTRLTVT.

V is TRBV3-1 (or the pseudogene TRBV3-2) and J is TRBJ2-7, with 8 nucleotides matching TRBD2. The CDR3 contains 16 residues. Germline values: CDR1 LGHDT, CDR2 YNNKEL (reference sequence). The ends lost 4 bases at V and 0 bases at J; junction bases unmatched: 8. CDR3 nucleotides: TGTGCCAGCAGCCCAGATACTAGCGGCCTCTCCTACGAGCAGTACTTC. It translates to CASSPDTSGLSYEQYF.

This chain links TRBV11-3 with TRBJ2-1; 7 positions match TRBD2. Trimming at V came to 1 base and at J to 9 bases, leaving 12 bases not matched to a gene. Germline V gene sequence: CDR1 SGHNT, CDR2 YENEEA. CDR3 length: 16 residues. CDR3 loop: CASSLVVSSGSSEQFF. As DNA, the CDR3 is TGTGCCAGCAGCTTAGTCGTCTCTAGCGGTAGTAGTGAGCAGTTCTTC.

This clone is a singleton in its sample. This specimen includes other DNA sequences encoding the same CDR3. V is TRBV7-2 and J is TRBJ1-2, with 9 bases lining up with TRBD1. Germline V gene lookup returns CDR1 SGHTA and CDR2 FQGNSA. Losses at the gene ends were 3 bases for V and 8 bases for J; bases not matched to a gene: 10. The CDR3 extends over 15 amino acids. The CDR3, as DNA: TGTGCCAGCAGCTTGGGCCCACAGGGGGCTCGGGGCTACACCTTC. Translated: CASSLGPQGARGYTF.

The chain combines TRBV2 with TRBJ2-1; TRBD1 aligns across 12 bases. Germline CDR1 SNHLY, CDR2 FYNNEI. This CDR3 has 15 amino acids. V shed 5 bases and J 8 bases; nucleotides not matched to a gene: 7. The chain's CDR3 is CASSSGTGGFDEQFF. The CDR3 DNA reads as TGTGCCAGCAGTTCCGGGACAGGGGGCTTCGATGAGCAGTTCTTC.

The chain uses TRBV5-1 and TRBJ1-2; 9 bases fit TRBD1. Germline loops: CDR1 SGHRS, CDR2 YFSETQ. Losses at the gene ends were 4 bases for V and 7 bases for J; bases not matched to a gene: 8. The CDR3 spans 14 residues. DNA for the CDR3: TGCGCCAGCAGCCCGGATAGGACAGGGGTTGGCTACACCTTC. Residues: CASSPDRTGVGYTF.